This T cell receptor (beta chain) was identified in a study of Graves' ophthalmopathy and Graves' hyperthyroidism. Study-level background: Investigators collected peripheral blood at initial diagnosis, before any treatment was given. Broader study findings: Blood shared most expanded thyroid clonotypes above 0.001 frequency.

In germline, CDR1 is MGHRA, CDR2 YSYEKL. J lost 13 bases, V lost 0 bases, and 2 bases had no gene match. The CDR3 spans 12 residues. This clonotype appeared many times. Its specificity is not known. Beta-chain TCR CDR3 regions were amplified from RNA transcripts. In the first round, RT-PCR was carried out with HTBI primers, and a multiplex PCR formed the second round. TCRdb recomputed calls from the multiplex PCR reads with MiXCR, one row per CDR3 protein. Counted here are over 150,000 distinct CDR3 sequences, over 35% occurring once; the ten biggest clones make up under 7%. Uncontrolled infections, pregnancy, lactation or other autoimmune diseases led to patient exclusion. Diagnosis was based on clinical symptoms, serum thyroxine, TRAb, thyroid ultrasound and orbital computed tomography.

Sample: peripheral blood. The clonotype comes from a middle-aged woman with Graves' ophthalmopathy. The V and J genes are TRBV4-1 and TRBJ1-1; TRBD1 matches at 10 bases. CDR3: CASSQETGGLFF. The CDR3 DNA sequence: TGCGCCAGCAGCCAAGAGACAGGGGGCCTTTTCTTT.